This T cell receptor (beta chain) appears in the sequencing data of a study of T-cell memory formation after mild COVID-19. In TCRdb, the 5' RACE reads were re-called with MiXCR into one record per CDR3 protein. In the table there are around 420,000 distinct CDR3 sequences, roughly 26% of which are singletons. This clonotype was observed a handful of times. Germline loops: CDR1 SGHRS, CDR2 YFSETQ. This CDR3 spans 15 amino acids. The V and J ends lost 5 bases and 3 bases, in that order; junction bases with no gene match: 6. This chain connects TRBV5-1 to TRBJ2-5; TRBD2 agrees at 11 bases. The TCR was taken from an adult woman who had mild COVID-19 (a few samples of this study predate the infection). Cell type and time point are not known. The specimen was PBMCs or a T cell subset sorted from them (not recorded which). CDR3 nucleotide sequence: TGCGCCAGCAGGTGGACTAGCGGGCTCGAAGAGACCCAGTACTTC. Amino acid sequence: CASRWTSGLEETQYF.